The 28 T cell receptor beta chains presented below share a single source sample, sequenced in a study of T cell responses to AZD1222 COVID-19 vaccine. Generated by immunoSEQ multiplex PCR, the TCRdb table keeps only in-frame clones and is missing some. The table lists around 160,000 clones, 90% to 95% of them singletons. Sequencing used peripheral blood, obtained 28 days after the second AZD1222 dose. The origin of the receptors is an adult who received the AZD1222 COVID-19 vaccine.

The chain is built from TRBV13 and TRBJ2-2; perhaps TRBD2 as D (5 bases). Germline V gene data show CDR1 as PRHDT and CDR2 as FYEKMQ (reference sequence). V was shortened by 0 bases and J by 0 bases, with 5 bases between the two germline ends. This CDR3 is built from 15 residues. The CDR3 sequence is CASSLGGTNTGELFF. For the CDR3, the DNA is TGTGCCAGCAGCTTAGGCGGGACGAACACCGGGGAGCTGTTTTTT.

This clone was detected once. The J gene is TRBJ2-5, the V gene TRBV20-1; D gene unclear. Germline V gene sequence: CDR1 DFQATT, CDR2 SNEGSKA (reference sequence). V was trimmed by 3 bases and J by 8 bases, leaving 10 bases between them. The CDR3 runs to 11 residues. For the CDR3, the DNA is TGCAGTGCTAGTAACAGCCTAACCCAGTACTTC. The encoded protein is CSASNSLTQYF.

V is TRBV6-6 and J is TRBJ1-3; D gene uncertain. Trimming stripped 7 bases from V and 0 bases from J, with 10 bases between. Germline V lookup: CDR1 MNHNY, CDR2 SVGAGI (reference sequence). The CDR3 loop spans 14 amino acids. The CDR3 region is CASTGASSGNTIYF. The CDR3 nucleotides read TGTGCCAGCACCGGAGCCTCCTCTGGAAACACCATATATTTT.

The chain employs TRBV5-5 and TRBJ2-3; D could derive from TRBD1 or TRBD2 (5 bases each). The length of the CDR3 is 16 residues. Germline V gives CDR1 SGHKS, CDR2 YYEKEE (reference sequence). V was cut by 3 bases and J by 2 bases, with 16 bases left in between. The CDR3 DNA is TGTGCCAGCAGCTGGGACGCGGACTCATACACAGATACGCAGTATTTT. Protein sequence: CASSWDADSYTDTQYF.

This clone occurred once. CDR3 sequence: CASSATSGGDTGELFF. The CDR3 nucleotides read TGTGCCAGCAGCGCCACTAGCGGGGGAGACACCGGGGAGCTGTTTTTT. This chain connects TRBV7-9 to TRBJ2-2; 11 positions agree with TRBD2. The V and J ends lost 5 bases and 3 bases, in that order; junction bases with no gene match: 5. The CDR3 has 16 residues. Looked up from germline, CDR1 is SEHNR and CDR2 is FQNEAQ (reference sequence).

The chain couples TRBV6-1 to TRBJ2-7; D gene unclear. Trimming cost V 1 base and J 7 bases, with 11 bases left between them. The CDR3 has 13 residues. CDR1 MNHNS and CDR2 SASEGT come from the germline V gene. The CDR3 DNA sequence: TGTGCCAGCAGTGAAGTATCTATAGGGGAGCAGTACTTC. Protein: CASSEVSIGEQYF.

The chain carries TRBV5-6 and TRBJ1-5; 9 bases match TRBD1. Germline CDR1 is SGHDT and CDR2 is YYEEEE. The V and J ends lost 3 bases and 5 bases, in that order; junction bases with no gene match: 3. The CDR3 covers 14 residues. The DNA of the CDR3 is TGTGCCAGCAGCTGGGGACAGGGACATCAGCCCCAGCATTTT. Residues: CASSWGQGHQPQHF.

The chain has TRBV7-2 and TRBJ2-7; D may be TRBD1 or TRBD2 (5 bases each). V was cut by 5 bases and J by 7 bases, with 15 bases left in between. The CDR3 loop spans 13 amino acids. Germline loops: CDR1 SGHTA, CDR2 FQGNSA. DNA of the CDR3: TGTGCCAGCAGCCTTGGGACCTCTCGGGAGCAGTACTTC. Protein sequence: CASSLGTSREQYF.

This chain links TRBV3-1 (or the pseudogene TRBV3-2) with TRBJ2-2, with D perhaps TRBD1 (6 bases). CDR1 and CDR2 from the germline V gene are LGHDT and YNNKEL (reference sequence). This CDR3 has 15 residues. V was trimmed by 1 base and J by 7 bases, leaving 13 bases between them. Written as DNA, the CDR3 is TGTGCCAGCAGCCAAGGGACAGCCATAGTCGGGGAGCTGTTTTTT. Amino acids: CASSQGTAIVGELFF.

The chain recombines TRBV27 with TRBJ1-1; TRBD1 matches 8 bases. This CDR3 comprises 13 residues. Germline V lookup: CDR1 MNHEY, CDR2 SMNVEV (reference sequence). The V segment lost 3 bases and the J segment 10 bases; nucleotides outside the gene matches: 7. CDR3 region: CASSFIGQGAAFF. The DNA for the CDR3 is TGTGCCAGCAGTTTTATCGGCCAGGGGGCAGCTTTCTTT.

The gene calls are TRBV5-4 and TRBJ1-4; no definite D call. V was pared by 2 bases and J by 0 bases, with 8 bases between. This CDR3 has 15 amino acids. Germline V CDR1 and CDR2: SGHNT, YYREEE (reference sequence). The CDR3 protein is CASSFGGPTNEKLFF. The CDR3 nucleotides read TGTGCCAGCAGCTTTGGCGGGCCAACTAATGAAAAACTGTTTTTT.

This chain uses TRBV25-1 with TRBJ2-1, with 8 bases fitting TRBD2. Germline V gene sequence: CDR1 MGHDK, CDR2 SYGVNS. The CDR3 loop spans 17 amino acids. With V trimmed by 0 bases and J by 7 bases, 11 bases remained unmatched. The CDR3 nucleotides are TGTGCCAGCAGTGAATATTGGGGTAGCGGGGAAGGAAATGAGCAGTTCTTC. It is translated as CASSEYWGSGEGNEQFF.

The rearrangement links TRBV9 to TRBJ2-2; perhaps D is TRBD1 or TRBD2 (5 bases each). Germline lookup yields CDR1 SGDLS and CDR2 YYNGEE. The CDR3 is 14 amino acids. V lost 4 bases and J lost 4, with 11 bases in between. The CDR3, as DNA: TGTGCCAGCAGCTTCTCGGGGCCCACCGGGGAGCTGTTTTTT. This gives the protein CASSFSGPTGELFF.

The chain employs TRBV20-1 and TRBJ1-1; the D is unclear. Deletions cut 7 bases from V and 1 base from J, with 7 bases between. The CDR3 contains 11 residues. CDR1 and CDR2 (germline): DFQATT, SNEGSKA (reference sequence). CDR3 loop: CSVEGNTEAFF. The DNA of the CDR3 is TGCAGTGTCGAGGGGAACACTGAAGCTTTCTTT.

This chain uses TRBV12-3 or TRBV12-4 with TRBJ2-2; 8 bases match TRBD2. The CDR3 is made up of 13 amino acids. The V gene end was trimmed by 5 bases and the J gene end by 7 bases; junction bases not matched to a gene: 3. The CDR3 DNA reads TGTGCCAGCAGTCCCGGGGGGGGCGGGGAGCTGTTTTTT. Translated, it gives CASSPGGGGELFF.

The chain links TRBV20-1 to TRBJ2-3; TRBD2 matches at 11 bases. The CDR3 sequence is 13 residues long. Germline lookup yields CDR1 DFQATT and CDR2 SNEGSKA (reference sequence). V trimming: 3 bases; J trimming: 4 bases; junction bases outside the gene matches: 0. The CDR3 loop reads CSASSGGADTQYF. Here the CDR3 DNA reads TGCAGTGCTAGTAGCGGGGGGGCAGATACGCAGTATTTT.

J is TRBJ2-1 and V is TRBV7-2; 10 bases fit TRBD1. This CDR3 is built from 16 residues. The V gene's germline CDR1 is SGHTA and CDR2 FQGNSA. J was trimmed by 3 bases and V by 4 bases; bases with no gene match: 6. The CDR3 bases are TGTGCCAGCAGCTCGACAGGGGGCGGTCTCTACAATGAGCAGTTCTTC. Translating it yields CASSSTGGGLYNEQFF.

This chain connects TRBV7-9 to TRBJ2-7; 8 nucleotides align to TRBD1. The CDR3 spans 15 residues. V shed 1 base, J shed 4 bases, and the junction held 6 bases outside the gene matches. Germline V gene data show CDR1 as SEHNR and CDR2 as FQNEAQ (reference sequence). The CDR3 DNA follows: TGTGCCAGCAGCTTAGTTGGGACAGGTGCATACGAGCAGTACTTC. Protein product: CASSLVGTGAYEQYF.

This clone was found a few times. The CDR3 DNA follows: TGTGCCAGCAGTGAAGACCCGGACCCACCGGGGACCCAGTACTTC. Its protein product is CASSEDPDPPGTQYF. The chain is built from TRBV6-1 and TRBJ2-5; D is unresolved. The CDR3 has 15 residues. The germline gives CDR1 MNHNS, CDR2 SASEGT. The V and J ends lost 1 base and 7 bases respectively, with 16 bases between them.

CDR3 protein: CASSVGLSTEAFF. In DNA form, the CDR3 reads TGTGCCAGCAGCGTAGGTTTATCCACTGAAGCTTTCTTT. This chain joins TRBV5-6 and TRBJ1-1, with D uncertain. The CDR3 is 13 amino acids. Trimming cost V 4 bases and J 4 bases, with 11 bases left between them. Per germline, CDR1 SGHDT and CDR2 YYEEEE.

The chain is built from TRBV6-5 and TRBJ1-1; D gene uncertain. V was pared by 7 bases and J by 10 bases, with 13 bases between. Looked up from germline, CDR1 is MNHEY and CDR2 is SVGAGI. This CDR3 comprises 11 residues. The CDR3 here is CASIGGMGAFF. In DNA form, the CDR3 reads TGTGCCAGCATTGGCGGGATGGGAGCTTTCTTT.

This sequence joins TRBV18 and TRBJ1-2, with D perhaps TRBD1 (6 bases). Trimming shortened V by 6 bases and J by 8 bases, and 13 bases separated the two germline ends. This CDR3 contains 12 residues. Germline CDR1 is KGHSH and CDR2 is LQKENI. The CDR3 DNA follows: TGTGCCAGCTCGGGGGGCGCGGAGGGCTACACCTTC. It encodes CASSGGAEGYTF.

J is TRBJ2-7 and V is TRBV11-2; 7 nucleotides agree with TRBD1. Germline V gene lookup returns CDR1 SGHAT and CDR2 FQNNGV. J gave up 4 bases and V 11 bases, and 11 bases lay outside the gene matches. The CDR3 spans 13 residues. The CDR3 sequence: CASRDRERYEQYF. CDR3 sequence (DNA): TGTGCCTCACGAGACAGGGAAAGGTACGAGCAGTACTTC.

This sequence joins TRBV7-6 and TRBJ1-3; no clear D. This CDR3 region has 15 residues. V shed 1 base and J shed 2 bases, with 9 bases lying between them. From germline, CDR1 is SGHVS and CDR2 FNYEAQ. CDR3 nucleotide sequence: TGTGCCAGCAGCTTAGAGCCAGAACCTGGAAACACCATATATTTT. Protein: CASSLEPEPGNTIYF.

The V gene is TRBV9, the J gene TRBJ1-3; D may be TRBD1 (5 bases). Per the germline V gene, CDR1 is SGDLS and CDR2 is YYNGEE. The V end lost 0 bases, the J end lost 1 base, and 11 bases lay between the germline ends. This CDR3 spans 16 amino acids. The CDR3 bases are TGTGCCAGCAGCGTAGAAGGGACCCCGTCTGGAAACACCATATATTTT. It yields the protein CASSVEGTPSGNTIYF.

This clone occurred once. V and J are TRBV4-1 and TRBJ2-1; perhaps TRBD1 as D (5 bases). V was clipped by 0 bases and J by 2 bases, with 8 bases between them. The CDR3 length is 15 residues. CDR1 and CDR2 (germline): MGHRA, YSYEKL. DNA for the CDR3: TGCGCCAGCAGCCAAGAGAACAGGCCCTACAATGAGCAGTTCTTC. Protein product: CASSQENRPYNEQFF.

The chain is built from TRBV10-3 and TRBJ2-1, with a tentative D call TRBD1 (6 bases). The CDR3 extends over 16 amino acids. Germline V gene sequence: CDR1 ENHRY, CDR2 SYGVKD. With 6 bases removed from V and 2 bases from J, the gap between germline ends came to 17 bases. CDR3 residues: CAIRYRDDLTYNEQFF. The CDR3 nucleotides read TGTGCCATCAGATACAGGGACGATTTAACCTACAATGAGCAGTTCTTC.

This rearrangement joins TRBV16 to TRBJ2-3; D uncertain. This CDR3 contains 14 residues. V lost 0 bases and J 0 bases, leaving 4 bases between the germline ends. The germline gives CDR1 KGHSY, CDR2 FQNENV. For the CDR3, the DNA is TGTGCCAGCAGCCAATCGATGAGCACAGATACGCAGTATTTT. Translated, it gives CASSQSMSTDTQYF. Supplemented by reference TRBV16 and TRBJ2-3, the full variable domain reads GEEVAQTPKHLVRGEGQKAKLYCAPIKGHSYVFWYQQVLKNEFKFLISFQNENVFDETGMPKERFSAKCLPNSPCSLEIQATKLEDSAVYFCASSQSMSTDTQYFGPGTRLTVL.